This entry lists 21 T cell receptor beta chains sequenced from one sample in a study of Graves' ophthalmopathy and Graves' hyperthyroidism. RNA transcripts served as template for amplifying TCR beta CDR3 sequences. An initial RT-PCR round employing HTBI primers preceded a second-round multiplex PCR. TCRdb passed the multiplex PCR reads through MiXCR, listing each CDR3 protein once. The sample lists about 740,000 distinct CDR3 sequences, 40% occurring once. The material sequenced was peripheral blood. The source is an adult man with Graves' ophthalmopathy.

Ten or more counts support this clonotype. CDR3 nucleotides: TGTGCCAGCAGCAGAGGGCTGAACACTGAAGCTTTCTTT. Translation gives CASSRGLNTEAFF. The rearrangement joins TRBV7-9 to TRBJ1-1; D call uncertain. Per the germline V gene, CDR1 is SEHNR and CDR2 is FQNEAQ (reference sequence). The germline V and J ends were trimmed by 5 bases and 0 bases, with 7 bases remaining between them. The CDR3 totals 13 residues. The entire variable domain, with the rest obtained from reference TRBV7-9 and TRBJ1-1, is as follows: DTGVSQNPRHKITKRGQNVTFRCDPISEHNRLYWYRQTLGQGPEFLTYFQNEAQLEKSRLLSDRFSAERPKGSFSTLEIQRTEQGDSAMYLCASSRGLNTEAFFGQGTRLTVV.

The V gene is TRBV10-3, the J gene TRBJ2-7, with 9 nucleotides matching TRBD1. J was trimmed by 2 bases and V by 4 bases; bases with no gene match: 0. Germline loops: CDR1 ENHRY, CDR2 SYGVKD. CDR3 length equals 13 residues. DNA for the CDR3: TGTGCCATCAGTGGACAGGGGGCCTACGAGCAGTACTTC. Protein product: CAISGQGAYEQYF.

CDR3 in DNA: TGTGCCAGCAGCCCTCAGACAGGGGGAATATTCGATAATTCACCCCTCCACTTT. Translating it yields CASSPQTGGIFDNSPLHF. The rearrangement joins TRBV7-2 to TRBJ1-6; 9 bases fit TRBD1. The CDR3 spans 18 residues. V was pared by 5 bases and J by 5 bases, with 13 bases of the junction left unmatched. Germline loops: CDR1 SGHTA, CDR2 FQGNSA.

This clonotype was recorded many times. V and J are TRBV7-8 and TRBJ2-7; D gene uncertain. This CDR3 comprises 12 residues. Trimming left V 1 base short and J 5 bases short, with 6 bases between. Germline V gives CDR1 SGHVS, CDR2 FQNEAQ. The CDR3 DNA is TGTGCCAGCAGCTTAGGGTGGGACGAGCAGTACTTC. This sequence encodes CASSLGWDEQYF.

The chain combines TRBV7-2 with TRBJ2-5; TRBD1 matches at 7 bases. The CDR3 runs 13 residues. V lost 4 bases to trimming and J lost 4 bases; unmatched junction nucleotides: 3. Germline CDR1 is SGHTA and CDR2 is FQGNSA. DNA for the CDR3: TGTGCCAGCAGCTCCCACAGGGGAGAGACCCAGTACTTC. Translated, it gives CASSSHRGETQYF. The variable domain in full, completed from reference TRBV7-2 and TRBJ2-5, reads GAGVSQSPSNKVTEKGKDVELRCDPISGHTALYWYRQSLGQGLEFLIYFQGNSAPDKSGLPSDRFSAERTGGSVSTLTIQRTQQEDSAVYLCASSSHRGETQYFGPGTRLLVL.

The rearrangement links TRBV12-3 or TRBV12-4 to TRBJ1-1; possibly TRBD1 for D (6 bases). V lost 5 bases and J lost 4, with 14 bases in between. CDR3 length: 14 residues. Here the CDR3 reads CASSRESGVTEAFF. CDR3 sequence (DNA): TGTGCCAGCAGTCGAGAGTCAGGGGTCACTGAAGCTTTCTTT.

At least ten counts were recorded for this clonotype. The CDR3 spells CSVSGSYGYTF. CDR3 nucleotides: TGCAGCGTGTCAGGGTCCTATGGCTACACCTTC. The rearrangement uses TRBV29-1 and TRBJ1-2; TRBD1 is a possible D gene (5 bases). Germline-derived CDR1 and CDR2 are SQVTM and ANQGSEA. V lost 6 bases and J lost 4, with 9 bases in between. The CDR3 is 11 amino acids.

This clonotype showed up just a few times. The rearrangement uses TRBV7-3 and TRBJ2-5; 10 bases line up with TRBD1. The germline CDR1 and CDR2 sequences are SGHTA and FQGTGA. The ends lost 6 bases at V and 4 bases at J; junction bases unmatched: 11. The CDR3 is 16 amino acids. DNA of the CDR3: TGTGCCAGCAGTTACCGGACAGGGGGATCGGGAGAGACCCAGTACTTC. Encoded protein: CASSYRTGGSGETQYF.

This clonotype appeared many times. The chain joins TRBV12-3 or TRBV12-4 to TRBJ2-7; a weak D match, TRBD1 (5 bases). V was cut by 6 bases and J by 6 bases, with 15 bases left in between. This CDR3 has 13 residues. Written as DNA, the CDR3 is TGTGCCAGCAGCTCAGCCAGGGAAGGCGAGCAGTACTTC. Protein product: CASSSAREGEQYF.

Regarding this clonotype: An end of the junction does not agree with germline; a read error may underlie this. This sequence joins TRBV10-3 and TRBJ1-2; 7 positions agree with TRBD1. Germline V lookup: CDR1 ENHRY, CDR2 SYGVKD. The CDR3 extends over 17 amino acids. CDR3 sequence (DNA): TGTGCCAGCAGTTACCAGACAGGGAAGGGGTTCGAGTATGGCTACACCTTC. Its protein product is CASSYQTGKGFEYGYTF.

A note on this clonotype: A much larger clone lies a single base off, so this may be a read error. This chain joins TRBV25-1 and TRBJ2-2, with 9 nucleotides matching TRBD1. Germline CDR1 MGHDK, CDR2 SYGVNS. This CDR3 has 15 residues. CDR3 sequence: CATRTGALNTGELLF. The CDR3 coding sequence is TGTGCCACCCGGACAGGGGCCCTGAACACCGGGGAGCTGCTTTTT.

This clonotype was seen a handful of times. The chain is built from TRBV12-3 or TRBV12-4 and TRBJ1-5; 7 bases match TRBD1. The CDR3 consists of 15 residues. The V segment lost 5 bases and the J segment 3 bases; nucleotides outside the gene matches: 7. The CDR3 loop is CASSPWTGYNQPQHF. The CDR3 DNA follows: TGTGCCAGCAGTCCGTGGACAGGATACAATCAGCCCCAGCATTTT.

In nucleotides, the CDR3 is TGTGCCAGCACGGTGGGTTTCGAGCAGTTCTTC. This sequence encodes CASTVGFEQFF. The rearrangement links TRBV25-1 to TRBJ2-7; D not resolved. The better agreement between TRBJ2-1 and the DNA end casts doubt on the J call. The germline V gene has CDR1 MGHDK and CDR2 SYGVNS. The CDR3 covers 11 residues.

This clonotype was counted at least ten times. This chain uses TRBV10-3 with TRBJ2-2; 8 bases agree with TRBD2. This CDR3 has 14 amino acids. Losses at the gene ends were 3 bases for V and 7 bases for J; bases not matched to a gene: 4. Germline values: CDR1 ENHRY, CDR2 SYGVKD. The CDR3 coding sequence is TGTGCCATCAGTGACCCGGCGGGGGGCGGGGAGCTGTTTTTT. Protein: CAISDPAGGGELFF.

This clonotype was counted at least ten times. The gene calls are TRBV2 and TRBJ1-2; no clear D gene. Germline CDR1 reads SNHLY; CDR2 reads FYNNEI. This CDR3 region has 9 residues. The ends were cut back, 1 base at V and 9 bases at J, with 0 bases in the middle. The CDR3 is CASSEGYTF. CDR3 bases: TGTGCCAGCAGTGAAGGCTACACCTTC.

About this clonotype: An end of the junction differs from the germline gene, which may be a read error. V is TRBV10-3 and J is TRBJ2-5; D remains unclear. The CDR3 contains 13 residues. CDR1 is ENHRY and CDR2 is SYGVKD in the germline V gene. The CDR3 sequence: CASSYLSQETQYF. The CDR3 region has the DNA TGTGCCAGCAGTTACCTGAGTCAAGAGACCCAGTACTTC.

The V call is TRBV20-1, the J call TRBJ2-5, with D perhaps TRBD1 (5 bases). The CDR3 contains 13 residues. The germline V gene encodes CDR1 DFQATT and CDR2 SNEGSKA (reference sequence). Trimming took 6 bases from V and 7 from J, leaving 18 bases between them. The CDR3 region has the DNA TGCAGTGCACTTAGGGGTTCGGAAGGGACCCAGTACTTC. Its translation: CSALRGSEGTQYF.

The chain is built from TRBV2 and TRBJ2-5; unclear D gene. Trimming pared 5 bases from V and 4 bases from J, leaving 11 bases between. Germline lookup yields CDR1 SNHLY and CDR2 FYNNEI. The CDR3 totals 13 residues. CDR3 nucleotide sequence: TGTGCCAGCAGTCCTGAGGCCTCAGAGACCCAGTACTTC. This gives the protein CASSPEASETQYF.

This clonotype occurred many times. The chain joins TRBV29-1 to TRBJ1-1; the D is unclear. Germline loops: CDR1 SQVTM, CDR2 ANQGSEA. The ends were cut back, 3 bases at V and 1 base at J, with 12 bases in the middle. The CDR3 loop spans 14 amino acids. The CDR3 coding sequence is TGCAGCGTTGACTGGGCCCCGGGGAACACTGAAGCTTTCTTT. This sequence encodes CSVDWAPGNTEAFF.

With respect to this clonotype: At one of its ends the junction is not consistent with the germline gene, which may arise from a read error. The rearrangement uses TRBV25-1 and TRBJ1-5; D gene unclear. This CDR3 contains 15 residues. Germline V gene lookup returns CDR1 MGHDK and CDR2 SYGVNS. The CDR3 DNA follows: TGTGCCAGTAGTGGCGCAGGCATGGGCAATCAGCCCCAGCATTTT. Translating it yields CASSGAGMGNQPQHF.

Worth noting for this clonotype: A read error may be the cause here, since a much bigger clone is one base away. Because it lacks the conserved phenylalanine or tryptophan at the end, this CDR3 is likely a read error. The rearrangement uses TRBV10-3 and TRBJ1-1, with D possibly being TRBD1 (6 bases). Germline V gene data show CDR1 as ENHRY and CDR2 as SYGVKD. This CDR3 has 12 amino acids. The V and J ends lost 4 bases and 10 bases respectively, with 13 bases between them. CDR3 protein: CAISVGGRGAFI. The CDR3 region has the DNA TGTGCCATCAGTGTGGGGGGCCGTGGAGCTTTCATT.